A selection of T cell receptor beta chains follows, all from one sample in a study of blood T cell repertoires in COVID-19. Generated by immunoSEQ multiplex PCR, the TCRdb table keeps only in-frame clones and is missing some. The repertoire includes a few hundred thousand clones, more than 80% of them detected once, and 0.9% to 1.2% sits in the top ten. The sequenced material came from PBMCs or T cells enriched from blood (not recorded which). The receptor set was obtained from a man aged 25 to 40 who had recovered from COVID-19. CDR3s include the opening cysteine and the closing phenylalanine or tryptophan. The order of the fields is clone size, J gene, V gene, D gene, CDR3 protein, CDR3 DNA. A D gene is named only where the DNA matches it firmly. Not every row has a clone size; where given, it reads once, few, many or a size class.

- | TRBJ2-7 | TRBV2 | - | CASSTSREQYF | TGTGCCAGCAGTACTAGCCGCGAGCAGTACTTC
- | TRBJ1-1 | TRBV14 | TRBD1 | CASSKTGPKSYEAFF | TGTGCCAGCAGCAAGACAGGGCCTAAGTCGTACGAAGCTTTCTTT
- | TRBJ2-7 | TRBV25-1 | - | CASSQGDPYEQYF | TGTGCCAGCAGCCAAGGAGACCCCTACGAGCAGTACTTC
- | TRBJ2-2 | TRBV28 | - | CASTEQGTGELFF | TGTGCCAGCACCGAACAGGGTACCGGGGAGCTGTTTTTT
- | TRBJ1-5 | TRBV28 | - | CASSVQGSNQPQHF | TGTGCCAGCAGTGTACAGGGTAGCAATCAGCCCCAGCATTTT
- | TRBJ2-7 | TRBV28 | TRBD2 | CASSLSSGGYEQYF | TGTGCCAGCAGTTTAAGTTCGGGGGGCTACGAGCAGTACTTC
- | TRBJ1-6 | TRBV5-1 | - | CASSPGKDSSYNSPLHF | TGCGCCAGCAGCCCGGGGAAGGATAGCTCCTATAATTCACCCCTCCACTTT
- | TRBJ2-7 | TRBV6-6 | - | CASRDQGNYYEQYF | TGTGCCAGCAGAGACCAAGGAAACTACTACGAGCAGTACTTC
- | TRBJ2-7 | TRBV27 | TRBD2 | CASSLRESYEQYF | TGTGCCAGCAGTCTGCGGGAGTCCTACGAGCAGTACTTC
- | TRBJ2-2 | TRBV9 | TRBD2 | CASSPRPRLASTSRTGELFF | TGTGCCAGCAGCCCTAGGCCCCGACTAGCCTCTACCTCTAGGACCGGGGAGCTGTTTTTT
- | TRBJ1-2 | TRBV3-1/TRBV3-2 | - | CASSPSEIAYGYTF | TGTGCCAGCAGCCCGAGCGAGATCGCCTATGGCTACACCTTC
- | TRBJ2-5 | TRBV5-1 | TRBD1 | CASSAPGTGAQQETQYF | TGCGCCAGCAGCGCCCCGGGGACAGGGGCTCAGCAAGAGACCCAGTACTTC
- | TRBJ2-2 | TRBV7-7 | - | CASIQGDTGELFF | TGTGCCAGCATCCAAGGGGATACCGGGGAGCTGTTTTTT
- | TRBJ2-7 | TRBV11-3 | - | CASSFQGSYEQYF | TGTGCCAGCAGCTTTCAGGGGTCCTACGAGCAGTACTTC
- | TRBJ2-7 | TRBV28 | - | CASSFWERLYEQYF | TGTGCCAGCAGTTTCTGGGAGAGACTCTACGAGCAGTACTTC
- | TRBJ1-2 | TRBV7-9 | TRBD1 | CASSLDASGTGVYGYTF | TGTGCCAGCAGCTTAGACGCCTCCGGGACAGGAGTCTATGGCTACACCTTC
- | TRBJ1-3 | TRBV4-1 | - | CASSPRGSGNTIYF | TGCGCCAGCAGCCCCAGGGGCTCTGGAAACACCATATATTTT
- | TRBJ2-5 | TRBV11-2 | - | CASSLGLQETQYF | TGTGCCAGCAGCTTAGGACTCCAAGAGACCCAGTACTTC
- | TRBJ1-5 | TRBV7-2 | TRBD1 | CASTGQGANNQPQHF | TGTGCCAGCACCGGACAGGGGGCAAACAATCAGCCCCAGCATTTT
- | TRBJ1-2 | TRBV27 | - | CASSPGPFHGYTF | TGTGCCAGCAGTCCAGGGCCTTTCCATGGCTACACCTTC
- | TRBJ2-5 | TRBV6-5 | TRBD1 | CASIETGTGKKTQYF | TGTGCCAGCATCGAAACCGGGACAGGAAAAAAGACCCAGTACTTC
- | TRBJ1-1 | TRBV5-1 | TRBD1 | CASSGGQGSGPEAFF | TGCGCCAGCAGCGGGGGACAGGGAAGTGGACCTGAAGCTTTCTTT
- | TRBJ2-1 | TRBV19 | - | CASSISPGSDEQFF | TGTGCCAGTAGTATATCCCCGGGAAGCGATGAGCAGTTCTTC
- | TRBJ2-3 | TRBV7-9 | TRBD1 | CASSLEPGQSWDTQYF | TGTGCCAGCAGCTTAGAACCGGGACAGAGTTGGGATACGCAGTATTTT
- | TRBJ2-7 | TRBV5-1 | TRBD1 | CASRQGQGTYEQYF | TGCGCCAGCAGACAGGGACAGGGTACCTACGAGCAGTACTTC
- | TRBJ2-7 | TRBV4-1 | - | CASSARDTYEQYF | TGCGCCAGCAGCGCGCGGGATACCTACGAGCAGTACTTC
- | TRBJ1-3 | TRBV19 | TRBD1 | CASSITGEPSGNTIYF | TGTGCCAGTAGTATAACAGGGGAACCCTCTGGAAACACCATATATTTT
- | TRBJ1-3 | TRBV5-4 | - | CASSLAGSGNTIYF | TGTGCCAGCAGCTTGGCAGGGTCTGGAAACACCATATATTTT
- | TRBJ1-2 | TRBV7-2 | TRBD1 | CASSFETGGGGGYTF | TGTGCCAGCAGCTTCGAGACAGGGGGCGGAGGGGGCTACACCTTC
- | TRBJ1-1 | TRBV6-5 | TRBD1 | CASRDRLNTEAFF | TGTGCCAGCAGGGACAGGTTGAACACTGAAGCTTTCTTT
- | TRBJ2-7 | TRBV25-1 | TRBD1 | CASSGRTGYEQYF | TGTGCCAGCAGTGGAAGGACAGGCTACGAGCAGTACTTC
- | TRBJ2-1 | TRBV4-1 | TRBD1 | CASSIGQGYNEQFF | TGCGCCAGCAGCATTGGACAGGGGTACAATGAGCAGTTCTTC
- | TRBJ1-1 | TRBV18 | - | CASQAGVETEAFF | TGTGCCAGTCAGGCAGGGGTGGAGACTGAAGCTTTCTTT
- | TRBJ2-1 | TRBV5-1 | - | CASSLSGWSYNEQFF | TGCGCCAGCAGCTTGAGCGGGTGGTCCTACAATGAGCAGTTCTTC
- | TRBJ2-5 | TRBV24-1 | - | CATSDLQAGSETQYF | TGTGCCACCAGTGATTTGCAGGCAGGGTCGGAGACCCAGTACTTC
few | TRBJ1-6 | TRBV12-3/TRBV12-4 | - | CASSIGGYSPLHF | TGTGCCAGCAGTATCGGGGGATATTCACCCCTCCACTTT
few | TRBJ2-1 | TRBV3-1/TRBV3-2 | TRBD2 | CASSQSGTSGTSGQFF | TGTGCCAGCAGCCAATCAGGGACTAGCGGGACCAGCGGGCAGTTCTTC
- | TRBJ1-2 | TRBV2 | - | CASTREGLDGYTF | TGTGCCAGCACACGGGAGGGGTTGGACGGCTACACCTTC
once | TRBJ2-7 | TRBV5-5 | - | CASSLDNYEQYF | TGTGCCAGCAGCTTGGACAACTACGAGCAGTACTTC
- | TRBJ1-2 | TRBV19 | - | CAGGTGPGYTF | TGTGCCGGAGGTACAGGGCCAGGCTACACCTTC
- | TRBJ1-2 | TRBV21-1 | - | CASSKVTRGDGYTF | TGTGCCAGCAGCAAAGTAACCAGGGGAGATGGCTACACCTTC
- | TRBJ1-1 | TRBV5-8 | - | CASNGGGILVAEAFF | TGTGCCAGCAACGGGGGGGGGATTCTAGTCGCTGAAGCTTTCTTT
few | TRBJ1-1 | TRBV6-1 | - | CASSELGNTEAFF | TGTGCCAGCAGTGAATTGGGCAACACTGAAGCTTTCTTT
- | TRBJ2-7 | TRBV6-1 | TRBD1 | CASSDRDSTRSTYEQYF | TGTGCCAGCAGTGATAGGGACAGCACTAGATCCACCTACGAGCAGTACTTC
- | TRBJ2-1 | TRBV2 | - | CASRGGTKGYGEQFF | TGTGCCAGCAGAGGGGGAACTAAGGGTTATGGTGAGCAGTTCTTC
- | TRBJ2-1 | TRBV27 | TRBD2 | CASSPLSPTSGGYNEQFF | TGTGCCAGCAGCCCCCTAAGCCCTACTAGCGGGGGCTACAATGAGCAGTTCTTC
- | TRBJ1-1 | TRBV14 | - | CASSSYGGTEAFF | TGTGCCAGCAGTTCCTACGGGGGCACTGAAGCTTTCTTT
- | TRBJ1-1 | TRBV28 | - | CASRDIYTEAFF | TGTGCCAGCAGGGACATATACACTGAAGCTTTCTTT
once | TRBJ1-3 | TRBV28 | - | CASSLSGSGNTIYF | TGTGCCAGCAGTTTATCGGGGTCTGGAAACACCATATATTTT
- | TRBJ1-1 | TRBV19 | - | CASSLARLVTEAFF | TGTGCCAGTAGTCTAGCCAGACTTGTCACTGAAGCTTTCTTT
- | TRBJ2-1 | TRBV10-3 | - | CATFSGGKIEEQFF | TGTGCCACCTTTTCTGGGGGCAAAATCGAGGAGCAGTTCTTC
- | TRBJ2-7 | TRBV10-3 | TRBD1 | CATSVGTDPTYEQYF | TGTGCCACCTCCGTAGGGACAGACCCGACCTACGAGCAGTACTTC
- | TRBJ2-1 | TRBV6-5 | - | CASSNREARFNEQFF | TGTGCCAGCAGTAACAGGGAAGCGCGTTTTAATGAGCAGTTCTTC
few | TRBJ2-4 | TRBV12-3/TRBV12-4 | TRBD2 | CASSLSGSDIQYF | TGTGCCAGCAGTCTTAGCGGGAGTGACATTCAGTACTTC
once | TRBJ2-6 | TRBV24-1 | - | CATSDPGRAGGAGANVLTF | TGTGCCACCAGTGACCCCGGTAGGGCGGGTGGTGCAGGGGCCAACGTCCTGACTTTC
once | TRBJ2-2 | TRBV15 | - | CATSRKYTGGSEQRYTGELFF | TGTGCCACCAGCCGTAAATATACAGGAGGGTCGGAACAACGTTACACCGGGGAGCTGTTTTTT
- | TRBJ2-3 | TRBV7-9 | - | CASSSKTVSHSTDTQYF | TGTGCCAGCAGTTCGAAAACGGTTTCCCATAGCACAGATACGCAGTATTTT
- | TRBJ1-3 | TRBV9 | - | CASGAGDDSGNTIYF | TGTGCCAGCGGGGCGGGGGACGACTCTGGAAACACCATATATTTT
- | TRBJ2-1 | TRBV19 | - | CASNAGTLGNEQFF | TGTGCCAGTAATGCCGGGACTCTCGGAAACGAGCAGTTCTTC
- | TRBJ2-1 | TRBV27 | TRBD2 | CASKTSGSLEQFF | TGTGCCAGCAAGACTAGCGGGAGTCTTGAGCAGTTCTTC